Listed below are T cell receptor beta chains from one sample, sequenced in a study of T-cell memory formation after mild COVID-19. TCRdb processed the 5' RACE reads anew with MiXCR; each CDR3 protein has one entry. Of about 290,000 distinct CDR3 sequences listed, about a sixth are singletons. The specimen was PBMCs or a T cell subset sorted from them (not recorded which). The source of these receptors is a man aged 18 to 35 who had mild COVID-19 (a few samples of this study predate the infection). Cell type and time point are not known. Both conserved end residues are part of each CDR3. The D gene is left open where the match is weak. Clone sizes are given selectively: once, few, many, or a class where the clone is expanded.

J	D	V	size	DNA	CDR3
TRBJ2-3	TRBD2	TRBV7-3	few	TGTGCCAGCAGCTTGATCCCCCCTCGGGGGGGTAGCACAGATACGCAGTATTTT	CASSLIPPRGGSTDTQYF
TRBJ1-1	-	TRBV20-1	-	TGCAGTGCCAAGGAGGATATGAACACTGAAGCTTTCTTT	CSAKEDMNTEAFF
TRBJ2-1	-	TRBV6-2/TRBV6-3	few	TGTGCCAGAAAGCGACACCTCAATGAGCAGTTCTTC	CARKRHLNEQFF
TRBJ2-3	TRBD2	TRBV7-8	-	TGTGCCAGCAGCTCTCGGGGGCGGGGGGATGATACGCAGTATTTT	CASSSRGRGDDTQYF
TRBJ2-3	TRBD2	TRBV12-3/TRBV12-4	-	TGTGCCAGCAGTGGGGCCCCGGGACTAGGGGCAGATACGCAGTATTTT	CASSGAPGLGADTQYF
TRBJ1-1	TRBD1	TRBV5-1	-	TGCGCCAGCAGCTTAGGGGGCGACCTCACTGAAGCTTTCTTT	CASSLGGDLTEAFF
TRBJ2-2	-	TRBV3-1	many	TGTGCCAGCAGCCCTACCCCGGGCACCACCAGGAGAAGTACAAACACCGGGGAGCTGTTTTTT	CASSPTPGTTRRSTNTGELFF
TRBJ1-4	-	TRBV5-1	few	TGCGCCAGCAGCACTTTCTCTAGTAATGAAAAACTGTTTTTT	CASSTFSSNEKLFF
TRBJ1-2	-	TRBV27	-	TGTGCCAGCAGTTTATTCCCCCGGGGGATGGCTAACTATGGCTACACCTTC	CASSLFPRGMANYGYTF
TRBJ2-5	-	TRBV12-3/TRBV12-4	few	TGTGCCAGCAGTCCATCCCCCGGACAGACTGATTCCCAGTACTTC	CASSPSPGQTDSQYF
TRBJ2-3	TRBD2	TRBV24-1	-	TGTGCCACCGCCCTTAGCGGGGACACAGATACGCAGTATTTT	CATALSGDTDTQYF
TRBJ2-5	-	TRBV6-5	-	TGTGCCAGCAGACGGGGGGCGAGCGGGTGGGGGGAGACCCAGTACTTC	CASRRGASGWGETQYF
TRBJ2-7	TRBD1	TRBV20-1	-	TGCAGTGCCTCCCGGACAGGGAACTACGAGCAGTACTTC	CSASRTGNYEQYF
TRBJ1-2	-	TRBV9	few	TGTGCCAGCAGCGTAGCAGGGCAGAACTATGGCTACACCTTC	CASSVAGQNYGYTF
TRBJ1-5	-	TRBV7-2	-	TGTGCCAGCAGCTTAGTGGCCGGGGAGCCCCAGCATTTT	CASSLVAGEPQHF
TRBJ1-3	-	TRBV7-2	-	TGTGCCAGCAGCTTGTCGGGGGCTGGATACACCATATATTTT	CASSLSGAGYTIYF
TRBJ2-1	-	TRBV10-1	-	TGCGCCAGCAGTGAGCAACGGACTATGTTCTTC	CASSEQRTMFF
TRBJ2-5	-	TRBV12-3/TRBV12-4	-	TGTGCCAGCAGCGGGCGACGGGGGCAAGAGACCCAGTACTTC	CASSGRRGQETQYF
TRBJ2-7	-	TRBV15	-	TGTGCCACCAGCAGAGAGCAGGGGGGCTACGAGCAGTACTTC	CATSREQGGYEQYF
TRBJ1-4	TRBD1	TRBV7-2	few	TGTGCCAGCAGCCGGGCGGGACAGTGGAATGAAAAACTGTTTTTT	CASSRAGQWNEKLFF
TRBJ2-1	TRBD2	TRBV20-1	few	TGCAGTACCCCAAAAGCGGGGGTGAATGAGCAGTTCTTC	CSTPKAGVNEQFF
TRBJ2-1	TRBD1	TRBV5-5	few	TGTGCCAGCAGTCAACAGGGGTGGGACAATGAGCAGTTCTTC	CASSQQGWDNEQFF
TRBJ1-1	-	TRBV9	-	TGTGCCAGCAGCGTATTTAACAGGTACGACACTGAAGCTTTCTTT	CASSVFNRYDTEAFF
TRBJ2-1	TRBD1	TRBV12-3/TRBV12-4	-	TGTGCCAGCAGCCTACAACAGGGGAATGAGCAGTTCTTC	CASSLQQGNEQFF
TRBJ1-1	TRBD1	TRBV7-2	few	TGTGCCAGCAGCTATACGACAGGGGTTAGAGCCACTGAAGCTTTCTTT	CASSYTTGVRATEAFF
TRBJ1-1	-	TRBV19	-	TGTGCCAGTCGGGCTGGCGAAGCTTTCTTT	CASRAGEAFF
TRBJ2-6	-	TRBV4-1	few	TGCGCCAGCAGCCAAATTCTCTCTGGGGCCAACGTCCTGACTTTC	CASSQILSGANVLTF
TRBJ2-3	-	TRBV5-1	-	TGCGCCAGCAGCCGTGGTTCGGGCCTGCCGACAGATACGCAGTATTTT	CASSRGSGLPTDTQYF
TRBJ2-1	TRBD1	TRBV5-1	few	TGCGCCAGCAGCGACCCTCGAACGGGACAGAGGAATGAGCAGTTCTTC	CASSDPRTGQRNEQFF
TRBJ2-3	-	TRBV7-2	few	TGTGCCAGCACCAGAGGGGGGGCCGCAGATACGCAGTATTTT	CASTRGGAADTQYF
TRBJ2-1	TRBD2	TRBV2	many	TGTGCCAGCAGTGAAATAATCACTAGCGGGGGGGCGTACAATGAGCAGTTCTTC	CASSEIITSGGAYNEQFF
TRBJ2-2	-	TRBV4-2	many	TGTGCCAGCAGCCAGGTTTCGGCCGGGGAGCTGTTTTTT	CASSQVSAGELFF
TRBJ2-3	TRBD2	TRBV5-1	-	TGCGCCAGCAGCTTAGAACTAGCGGCAGATACGCAGTATTTT	CASSLELAADTQYF
TRBJ1-2	-	TRBV6-2/TRBV6-3	-	TGTGCCAGCAGTTCTCGTGGGAGCATCTATGGCTACACCTTC	CASSSRGSIYGYTF
TRBJ2-3	-	TRBV7-2	many	TGTGCCAGCAGCGTTGGGGACCACACAGATACGCAGTATTTT	CASSVGDHTDTQYF
TRBJ2-3	-	TRBV7-8	few	TGTGCCAGCAGCCATGGACAGAGCACAGATACGCAGTATTTT	CASSHGQSTDTQYF
TRBJ2-5	-	TRBV5-1	-	TGCGCCAGCAGCTTGGTTTCCGGCCAAGAGACCCAGTACTTC	CASSLVSGQETQYF
TRBJ1-6	-	TRBV20-1	few	TGCAGTGCTAGAAAGACAGGCCTCGCACCCCTCCACTTT	CSARKTGLAPLHF
TRBJ2-5	TRBD1	TRBV12-3/TRBV12-4	-	TGTGCCAGCAGTTTAAGGGACAGGGGGCCGGAGACCCAGTACTTC	CASSLRDRGPETQYF
TRBJ2-3	-	TRBV6-4	once	TGTGCCAGCAGGATGACAAGCACAGATACGCAGTATTTT	CASRMTSTDTQYF
TRBJ2-7	TRBD1	TRBV4-3	-	TGCGCCAGCAGCCAAGAAGACAGGGTGGACGAGCAGTACTTC	CASSQEDRVDEQYF
TRBJ1-4	-	TRBV29-1	once	TGCAGCGTTTCGACAGGACTAAATGAAAAACTGTTTTTT	CSVSTGLNEKLFF
TRBJ1-6	TRBD1	TRBV28	few	TGTGCCAGCAGACTGCATGGGACAGGGGATTCACCCCTCCACTTT	CASRLHGTGDSPLHF